This T cell receptor beta chain was found in a study of blood T cell repertoires in COVID-19. Study context: Specimens from acute and convalescent COVID-19 originated in the United States, Italy and Spain. From T cells, B-cell-depleted T cells, or PBMCs came the material, which was cDNA or gDNA.

Note on this clone: The same CDR3 is also encoded by other DNA sequences in this sample.

The CDR3 is 14 residues long. The V and J ends lost 0 bases and 2 bases respectively, with 7 bases between them. Germline V CDR1 and CDR2: KGHSH, LQKENI. Per the authors' pipeline: Nucleated cell counts were estimated from reference gene primer amplification. The method was immunoSEQ multiplex PCR; TCRdb's version includes in-frame clones alone and lacks a portion of them. The D gene and trimming were derived from the DNA, and the V and J assignments and clone size from that table. The sample lists some 260,000 clones, roughly 88% occurring once. Material for sequencing was peripheral blood. This rearrangement joins TRBV18 to TRBJ1-2; D not resolved. The receptor was derived from a woman between 40 and 55 years old who had recovered from COVID-19. CDR3 DNA sequence: TGTGCCAGCTCACCACCATCAGTCAACTATGGCTACACCTTC. Amino acid sequence: CASSPPSVNYGYTF.